The rows below give T cell receptor beta chains drawn from one sample of a study of T cells in Graves' hyperthyroidism and ophthalmopathy. From the multiplex PCR reads, TCRdb called clonotypes with MiXCR, one entry per CDR3 protein. The sample yields around 240,000 distinct CDR3 sequences, approximately 15% seen once. The sample was blood. These receptors originate from a woman between 40 and 50 years old with Graves' hyperthyroidism that later progressed to Graves' ophthalmopathy. Both conserved end residues are part of each CDR3. A D gene is named only where the DNA matches it firmly. Rows give clone size only sometimes, using once, few, many, or a class for an expanded clone.

>TRBJ2-5|many|-|TRBV7-2
CASSLAVEETQYF
TGTGCCAGCAGCTTAGCGGTGGAAGAGACCCAGTACTTC
>TRBJ2-1|many|TRBD2|TRBV20-1
CSAGEGSSYNEQFF
TGCAGTGCTGGGGAGGGGAGCTCCTACAATGAGCAGTTCTTC
>TRBJ2-7|many|TRBD2|TRBV27
CASSLNRASGYEQYF
TGTGCCAGCAGTTTAAATCGGGCTAGCGGCTACGAGCAGTACTTC
>TRBJ1-3|-|TRBD1|TRBV13
CASSLGTGAGNTIYF
TGTGCCAGCAGCTTAGGGACAGGGGCTGGAAACACCATATATTTT
>TRBJ1-4|few|-|TRBV6-5
CASSYSPGLGEKLFF
TGTGCCAGCAGTTACTCGCCAGGGCTAGGTGAAAAACTGTTTTTT
>TRBJ2-1|many|TRBD2|TRBV27
CASRPGLAVSYNEQFF
TGTGCCAGCAGACCGGGACTAGCGGTCTCCTACAATGAGCAGTTCTTC
>TRBJ2-2|many|-|TRBV6-2/TRBV6-3
CASSPTSVTGELFF
TGTGCCAGCAGCCCCACTAGTGTCACCGGGGAGCTGTTTTTT
>TRBJ2-1|many|-|TRBV20-1
CSASGSSNEQFF
TGCAGTGCTAGTGGAAGCAGCAATGAGCAGTTCTTC
>TRBJ2-3|many|-|TRBV10-1
CASSRLGPTDTQYF
TGCGCCAGCAGTCGCCTAGGACCCACAGATACGCAGTATTTT
>TRBJ1-1|many|-|TRBV3-1
CASSQDLGRTEAFF
TGTGCCAGCAGCCAAGATCTAGGAAGGACTGAAGCTTTCTTT
>TRBJ2-2|many|-|TRBV2
CASQGRMGPGELFF
TGTGCCAGCCAGGGTCGAATGGGCCCCGGGGAGCTGTTTTTT
>TRBJ1-2|few|-|TRBV6-9
CASSYRGSASSNYGYTF
TGTGCCAGCAGTTATCGGGGGTCCGCGTCTTCTAACTATGGCTACACCTTC
>TRBJ1-3|-|TRBD1|TRBV5-1
CASSGGRDRDPSGNTIYF
TGCGCCAGCAGCGGAGGGCGGGACAGGGACCCCTCTGGAAACACCATATATTTT
>TRBJ2-5|many|-|TRBV20-1
CSARDQVLGLETQYF
TGCAGTGCTAGAGATCAGGTTCTGGGATTGGAGACCCAGTACTTC
>TRBJ1-3|-|-|TRBV9
CASSVEGAGNTIYF
TGTGCCAGCAGCGTAGAGGGGGCTGGAAACACCATATATTTT
>TRBJ1-6|many|-|TRBV28
CASSSRGSPLHF
TGTGCCAGCAGTTCCCGGGGATCACCCCTCCACTTT
>TRBJ2-3|many|-|TRBV28
CASRSISTDTQYF
TGTGCCAGCAGATCTATAAGCACAGATACGCAGTATTTT
>TRBJ1-2|many|-|TRBV11-1
CASSLGQVDGYTF
TGTGCCAGCAGCTTAGGACAGGTGGATGGCTACACCTTC
>TRBJ2-1|many|-|TRBV18
CASSPGSLHYNEQFF
TGTGCCAGCTCACCTGGGTCCCTACACTACAATGAGCAGTTCTTC
>TRBJ1-6|few|-|TRBV7-8
CASSLPPRSSYNSPLHF
TGTGCCAGCAGCTTACCCCCCCGGAGCTCCTATAATTCACCCCTCCACTTT
>TRBJ2-1|many|-|TRBV2
CASSGRGVAVYNEQFF
TGTGCCAGCAGTGGTAGGGGCGTGGCAGTCTACAATGAGCAGTTCTTC
>TRBJ1-6|many|-|TRBV6-1
CASSPTDATPLHF
TGTGCCAGCAGCCCGACGGATGCGACACCCCTCCACTTT
>TRBJ2-7|few|TRBD2|TRBV28
CASSQAASGSSYEQYF
TGTGCCAGCAGCCAAGCCGCTAGCGGGAGTTCCTACGAGCAGTACTTC
>TRBJ2-4|many|-|TRBV2
CASTRGNIQYF
TGTGCCAGCACACGGGGAAACATTCAGTACTTC
>TRBJ1-1|few|TRBD1|TRBV4-1
CANSHDLFDRGTEAFF
TGCGCCAACAGCCATGATCTATTCGACAGGGGCACTGAAGCTTTCTTT
>TRBJ2-7|-|TRBD2|TRBV18
CASSPSGPPGYEQYF
TGTGCCAGCTCACCTAGCGGGCCCCCTGGTTACGAGCAGTACTTC
>TRBJ2-2|few|-|TRBV15
CATSRGHTNTGELFF
TGTGCCACCAGCAGGGGACACACGAACACCGGGGAGCTGTTTTTT
>TRBJ2-5|many|TRBD2|TRBV4-1
CASSASGKGGTQYF
TGCGCCAGCAGCGCTAGCGGGAAGGGGGGGACCCAGTACTTC
>TRBJ1-5|once|-|TRBV6-1
CTSSEGNQPQHF
TGTACCAGCAGTGAGGGAAATCAGCCCCAGCATTTT
>TRBJ1-2|few|-|TRBV28
CASSLGPEDYGYTF
TGTGCCAGCAGTTTAGGCCCTGAGGACTATGGCTACACCTTC
>TRBJ2-5|-|-|TRBV7-9
CASSFTHEDFYF
TGTGCCAGCAGCTTTACCCACGAGGACTTCTACTTC
>TRBJ2-1|many|-|TRBV12-3/TRBV12-4
CASSATGTHNEQFF
TGTGCCAGCAGTGCAACCGGGACCCACAATGAGCAGTTCTTC
>TRBJ1-2|-|-|TRBV28
CASSFSGTLGGYTF
TGTGCCAGCAGTTTTTCCGGGACACTCGGGGGCTACACCTTC
>TRBJ2-4|many|-|TRBV15
CATSDLGGARAKNIQYF
TGTGCCACCAGCGACTTAGGGGGGGCCCGGGCCAAAAACATTCAGTACTTC
>TRBJ2-4|many|TRBD2|TRBV6-2/TRBV6-3
CASSYRTSGRGGAKNIQYF
TGTGCCAGCAGTTACAGGACTAGCGGGAGAGGGGGAGCCAAAAACATTCAGTACTTC
>TRBJ1-2|many|-|TRBV28
CASSSQGGLGYTF
TGTGCCAGCAGTTCTCAGGGCGGATTGGGCTACACCTTC
>TRBJ1-1|few|-|TRBV20-1
CSARDTTANTEAFF
TGCAGTGCTAGAGATACCACAGCGAACACTGAAGCTTTCTTT
>TRBJ1-6|many|-|TRBV5-4
CASSIGSQALHF
TGTGCCAGCTCTATCGGGAGCCAAGCCCTCCACTTT
>TRBJ2-2|-|-|TRBV5-5
CASSFRLGHTGELFF
TGTGCCAGCAGCTTTAGACTAGGGCACACCGGGGAGCTGTTTTTT
>TRBJ2-5|many|-|TRBV9
CASSVAARRGETQYF
TGTGCCAGCAGCGTAGCTGCGCGGCGAGGAGAGACCCAGTACTTC
>TRBJ2-3|many|-|TRBV5-1
CASSLAWPPGTQYF
TGCGCCAGCAGCTTGGCATGGCCGCCTGGTACGCAGTATTTT
>TRBJ2-7|many|-|TRBV28
CASSPLRGGTNEQYF
TGTGCCAGCAGTCCCCTGAGGGGGGGAACGAACGAGCAGTACTTC
>TRBJ1-1|many|-|TRBV6-5
CASSYSIEGGGTEAFF
TGTGCCAGCAGTTACTCGATTGAGGGTGGCGGCACTGAAGCTTTCTTT
>TRBJ1-2|-|TRBD1|TRBV3-1
CASSQTGGSQGYTF
TGTGCCAGCAGCCAGACAGGGGGATCGCAAGGCTACACCTTC
>TRBJ1-1|many|TRBD1|TRBV12-3/TRBV12-4
CALQPRQGENPGTNTEAFF
TGTGCCTTACAACCGAGACAGGGGGAGAATCCCGGAACGAACACTGAAGCTTTCTTT
>TRBJ2-7|-|TRBD1|TRBV5-1
CASSMTGVLWEQYF
TGCGCCAGCAGCATGACAGGGGTACTATGGGAGCAGTACTTC
>TRBJ2-1|-|-|TRBV19
CASSGPALGNEQFF
TGTGCCAGTAGTGGACCCGCGCTGGGCAATGAGCAGTTCTTC
>TRBJ1-2|many|TRBD1|TRBV2
CAEPTGTGYGYTF
TGTGCCGAACCTACCGGGACAGGCTATGGCTACACCTTC
>TRBJ1-6|many|-|TRBV2
CASSESRGGGAYNSPLHF
TGTGCCAGCAGTGAAAGTCGAGGCGGAGGGGCCTATAATTCACCCCTCCACTTT
>TRBJ2-1|-|-|TRBV25-1
CASSALHNEQFF
TGTGCCAGCAGTGCTCTCCACAATGAGCAGTTCTTC
>TRBJ2-1|many|-|TRBV3-1
CASSHLGRGGEQFF
TGTGCCAGCAGCCATTTAGGTAGAGGGGGTGAGCAGTTCTTC
>TRBJ2-4|-|-|TRBV16
CASSQATGPGLNIQYF
TGTGCCAGCAGCCAAGCCACAGGGCCCGGGTTGAACATTCAGTACTTC
>TRBJ2-7|many|-|TRBV19
CASTNHPTLDSYEQYF
TGTGCCAGTACTAATCATCCCACCCTCGACAGCTACGAGCAGTACTTC